This TCR beta chain emerged from a study of shared clonotypes between healthy human individuals. TCRdb's copy holds only in-frame clones and misses some; the assay was immunoSEQ multiplex PCR. The sample has 170,000 or so clones, around 63% seen once. V dropped 1 base and J dropped 3 bases, with 8 bases sitting between them. CDR3 length: 13 residues. Germline V gene lookup returns CDR1 SGHRS and CDR2 YFSETQ. This rearrangement joins TRBV5-1 to TRBJ2-7, with a possible D match to TRBD1 (6 bases). The TCR sequence derives from a man aged 30-40 years in good health. Sequenced: memory CD4+ T cells sorted from blood. Stated subset: CD45RA-negative fraction. CDR3 sequence (DNA): TGCGCCAGCAGCTTGAAACAGGGCTACGAGCAGTACTTC. It yields the protein CASSLKQGYEQYF.